Below, 7 T cell receptor beta chains from the same sample are listed, as sequenced in a study of human T cells and chemical hapten exposure. The library tagged individual cDNA molecules with unique molecular identifiers. TCRdb itself ran the reads through MiXCR, one entry per CDR3 protein. The repertoire includes several hundred distinct CDR3 sequences, less than 70% of them detected once, and under 5.5% sits in the top ten. Indicated treatment: therapeutic diphenylcyclopropenone sensitization with weekly scalp DPC. The sample in question was whole blood, obtained before DPC sensitization or 2, 6, or about 24 weeks after (not recorded which). These receptors were collected from an adult with alopecia areata. Some clones in this sample may be carry-over from other donors' samples. This table probably holds off-target reads from a library built for another chain.

This sequence joins TRBV11-2 and TRBJ2-1, with D perhaps TRBD2 (6 bases). Trimming took off 5 bases at V and 3 bases at J, with 11 bases between the two ends. The CDR3 spans 14 residues. Looked up from germline, CDR1 is SGHAT and CDR2 is FQNNGV. CDR3 DNA: TGTGCCAGCAGCGCGACTAGTATCTACAATGAGCAGTTCTTC. This gives the protein CASSATSIYNEQFF.

Concerning this clonotype: At one end, the junction sequence differs from germline, possibly due to a read error. CDR3 sequence (DNA): TGTGCCAGCAGCTCCGGGACTAGCGATCTCGTCTTT. It translates to CASSSGTSDLVF. The V gene is TRBV28, the J gene TRBJ2-3; TRBD2 aligns across 10 bases. Germline loops: CDR1 MDHEN, CDR2 SYDVKM. The CDR3 extends over 12 amino acids.

V and J are TRBV29-1 and TRBJ2-2, with D unclear. The CDR3 runs to 11 residues. From germline, CDR1 is SQVTM and CDR2 ANQGSEA. V lost 6 bases, J lost 2 bases, and 4 bases lay in between. The CDR3 coding sequence is TGCAGCGTAGGAAACACCGGGGAGCTGTTTTTT. Translation gives CSVGNTGELFF.

V usage is TRBV11-2 and J usage is TRBJ2-7; D is unresolved. Between the trimmed V and J ends, which lost 1 base and 7 bases, there was a span of 11 bases. This CDR3 spans 13 amino acids. The germline CDR1 and CDR2 sequences are SGHAT and FQNNGV. The CDR3 region is CASSLARLGEQYF. CDR3 coding DNA: TGTGCCAGCAGCTTAGCCCGCCTGGGAGAGCAGTACTTC.

J is TRBJ2-7 and V is TRBV29-1, with D possibly TRBD1 on 6 matching bases. Germline V gene data show CDR1 as SQVTM and CDR2 as ANQGSEA. This CDR3 contains 11 residues. Between the trimmed V and J ends, which lost 7 bases and 6 bases, there was a span of 13 bases. CDR3 in amino acids: CSGLRGSEQYF. As DNA, the CDR3 is TGCAGCGGTCTGAGGGGGAGCGAGCAGTACTTC.

V usage is TRBV5-1 and J usage is TRBJ2-2, with D tentatively TRBD1 (5 bases). Germline CDR1 and CDR2: SGHRS and YFSETQ. This CDR3 region has 14 residues. V lost 5 bases, J lost 3 bases, and 11 bases lay in between. The CDR3 loop is CASRTDTYTGELFF. Written as DNA, the CDR3 is TGCGCCAGCAGGACGGACACTTACACCGGGGAGCTGTTTTTT.

This sequence joins TRBV19 and TRBJ2-1; no reliable D call. Trimming left V 7 bases short and J 8 bases short, with 12 bases between. CDR1 is LNHDA and CDR2 is SQIVND in the germline V gene (reference sequence). This CDR3 has 12 residues. Here the CDR3 reads CASTNTLYEQFF. In DNA, the CDR3 is TGTGCCAGTACCAACACCCTCTATGAGCAGTTCTTC.